The 28 T cell receptor beta chains below come from one sample, sequenced in a study of cytomegalovirus exposure and HLA in healthy donors. It was with 60 Vbeta and 13 Jbeta primers that the PCR ran. Only in-frame clones appear in the TCRdb table, and some are missing; sequencing was by immunoSEQ multiplex PCR. The sample holds tens of thousands of clones. The sequencing sample was made of PBMCs. These receptors were taken from a woman between 50 and 59 years old in good health and CMV-seropositive.

The V call is TRBV7-3, the J call TRBJ2-1, with TRBD1 identical over 8 bases. V shed 5 bases and J 6 bases; nucleotides not matched to a gene: 9. CDR1 is SGHTA, CDR2 FQGTGA, per germline. There are 15 residues in the CDR3. CDR3 bases: TGTGCCAGCAGCCCCGGACAGGGTATGATCAATGAGCAGTTCTTC. Its protein product is CASSPGQGMINEQFF.

The rearrangement links TRBV5-1 to TRBJ2-2; D is unclear. This CDR3 has 13 amino acids. V lost 0 bases and J lost 5, with 5 bases in between. Germline CDR1 is SGHRS and CDR2 is YFSETQ. The CDR3 DNA follows: TGCGCCAGCAGCTTGGTACAGACCGGGGAGCTGTTTTTT. Its protein is CASSLVQTGELFF.

The V gene is TRBV5-6, the J gene TRBJ1-2, with TRBD1 matching 9 bases. Germline assignment: CDR1 SGHDT and CDR2 YYEEEE. The CDR3 is 16 residues long. V lost 6 bases, J lost 0 bases, and 9 bases stayed unmatched. The CDR3 sequence: CASISWTGAANYGYTF. CDR3 nucleotides: TGTGCCAGCATATCCTGGACAGGGGCCGCTAACTATGGCTACACCTTC. Full variable domain (remainder filled in from reference TRBV5-6 and TRBJ1-2): DAGVTQSPTHLIKTRGQQVTLRCSPKSGHDTVSWYQQALGQGPQFIFQYYEEEERQRGNFPDRFSGHQFPNYSSELNVNALLLGDSALYLCASISWTGAANYGYTFGSGTRLTVV.

The rearrangement joins TRBV7-6 to TRBJ2-7, with D possibly TRBD2 on 7 matching bases. This CDR3 spans 15 amino acids. Germline V lookup: CDR1 SGHVS, CDR2 FNYEAQ. Trimming stripped 1 base from V and 3 bases from J, with 13 bases between. CDR3 DNA: TGTGCCAGCAGCTTAGGGGGGGGGCTCTTCTACGAGCAGTACTTC. It codes for CASSLGGGLFYEQYF. Filled out from reference TRBV7-6 and TRBJ2-7, the complete variable domain reads GAGVSQSPRYKVTKRGQDVALRCDPISGHVSLYWYRQALGQGPEFLTYFNYEAQQDKSGLPNDRFSAERPEGSISTLTIQRTEQRDSAMYRCASSLGGGLFYEQYFGPGTRLTVT.

The chain uses TRBV9 and TRBJ1-2; 7 bases line up with TRBD1. In germline, CDR1 is SGDLS, CDR2 YYNGEE. The V gene end was trimmed by 2 bases and the J gene end by 8 bases; junction bases not matched to a gene: 9. The CDR3 extends over 14 amino acids. The CDR3 is CASSVDYRGRGYTF. The CDR3 DNA reads TGTGCCAGCAGCGTCGACTACAGGGGTAGAGGCTACACCTTC.

The chain employs TRBV6-1 and TRBJ1-5, with 7 bases matching TRBD1. The length of the CDR3 is 14 residues. With V trimmed by 6 bases and J by 4 bases, 6 bases remained unmatched. Germline V gene data show CDR1 as MNHNS and CDR2 as SASEGT. The CDR3 here is CASRVGQMNQPQHF. The CDR3 nucleotides read TGTGCCAGCAGGGTGGGACAGATGAATCAGCCCCAGCATTTT.

J is TRBJ2-1 and V is TRBV30; TRBD2 agrees at 8 bases. The CDR3 contains 15 residues. Per germline, CDR1 GTSNPN and CDR2 SVGIG (reference sequence). V was pared by 2 bases and J by 8 bases, with 11 bases of the junction left unmatched. The CDR3 loop is CAWSSGTSVFYEQFF. DNA of the CDR3: TGTGCCTGGAGTTCGGGGACTAGTGTCTTCTATGAGCAGTTCTTC.

This chain connects TRBV18 to TRBJ1-5; 7 positions match TRBD1. The CDR3 extends over 16 amino acids. Germline V gene sequence: CDR1 KGHSH, CDR2 LQKENI. V lost 1 base and J lost 0; bases outside the gene matches: 3. CDR3: CASSPQGANSNQPQHF. CDR3 coding DNA: TGTGCCAGCTCACCACAGGGGGCGAATAGCAATCAGCCCCAGCATTTT.

CDR3 nucleotide sequence: TGTGCCAGCAGTCCCGGGACAACTGAGACCCAGTACTTC. Translation: CASSPGTTETQYF. The J gene is TRBJ2-5, the V gene TRBV28, with D possibly matching TRBD1 (6 bases). The CDR3 covers 13 residues. Germline V gene sequence: CDR1 MDHEN, CDR2 SYDVKM. Trimming removed 5 bases from V and 5 bases from J, with 12 bases in between.

The gene calls are TRBV7-9 and TRBJ2-2, with TRBD1 matching 8 bases. With 5 bases clipped from V and 7 bases from J, the junction kept 6 bases outside the gene matches. CDR1 is SEHNR and CDR2 is FQNEAQ in the germline V gene (reference sequence). The CDR3 loop spans 14 amino acids. DNA of the CDR3: TGTGCCAGCAGCGGAGACAGGGGAATCGGGGAGCTGTTTTTT. Its translation: CASSGDRGIGELFF.

The V call is TRBV5-6, the J call TRBJ1-3, with 7 bases identical to TRBD1. The CDR3 consists of 15 residues. Trimming cost V 0 bases and J 5 bases; bases outside gene matches: 5. Germline V gene lookup returns CDR1 SGHDT and CDR2 YYEEEE. The CDR3 region is CASSLGQGPRNTIYF. The CDR3 coding sequence is TGTGCCAGCAGCTTGGGACAGGGTCCCCGAAACACCATATATTTT.

V usage is TRBV4-1 and J usage is TRBJ2-7; maybe TRBD1 (6 bases). V gave up 5 bases and J gave up 5 bases, with 10 bases separating them. Germline CDR1 and CDR2: MGHRA and YSYEKL. The CDR3 has 12 amino acids. This CDR3 reads CASSEHRDEQYF. For the CDR3, the DNA is TGCGCCAGCAGCGAGCACAGGGACGAGCAGTACTTC.

The chain is built from TRBV7-9 and TRBJ1-1; tentative D call: TRBD1 (5 bases). Germline CDR1 SEHNR, CDR2 FQNEAQ (reference sequence). The CDR3 sequence is 14 residues long. The V end lost 0 bases, the J end lost 3 bases, and 8 bases lay between the germline ends. This chain's CDR3 is CASSLAGTDTEAFF. As DNA, the CDR3 is TGTGCCAGCAGCTTAGCTGGGACTGACACTGAAGCTTTCTTT.

J is TRBJ1-1 and V is TRBV11-2, with 8 bases fitting TRBD1. Germline CDR1 SGHAT, CDR2 FQNNGV. The CDR3 runs to 17 residues. Trimming cost V 1 base and J 1 base; bases outside gene matches: 8. The CDR3 sequence: CASSLAAGGERNTEAFF. CDR3 bases: TGTGCCAGCAGCTTAGCTGCAGGGGGCGAAAGGAACACTGAAGCTTTCTTT.

Considering frequency, this clone is medium-sized. The J gene is TRBJ1-1, the V gene TRBV5-5; 7 positions match TRBD1. The CDR3 has 15 amino acids. The V segment lost 3 bases and the J segment 0 bases; nucleotides outside the gene matches: 5. CDR1 and CDR2 (germline): SGHKS, YYEKEE (reference sequence). The CDR3 DNA reads as TGTGCCAGCAGCTCGACAGGGTCCATGAACACTGAAGCTTTCTTT. It yields the protein CASSSTGSMNTEAFF. Full variable domain (missing parts from reference TRBV5-5 and TRBJ1-1): DAGVTQSPTHLIKTRGQQVTLRCSPISGHKSVSWYQQVLGQGPQFIFQYYEKEERGRGNFPDRFSARQFPNYSSELNVNALLLGDSALYLCASSSTGSMNTEAFFGQGTRLTVV.

The chain recombines TRBV10-3 with TRBJ2-1; 9 positions match TRBD1. Germline CDR1 is ENHRY and CDR2 is SYGVKD. V gave up 0 bases and J gave up 7 bases; unmatched junction bases: 4. The CDR3 contains 15 residues. CDR3 in amino acids: CAISESGQGWNEQFF. In DNA form, the CDR3 reads TGTGCCATCAGTGAGTCCGGACAGGGGTGGAATGAGCAGTTCTTC.

This chain uses TRBV10-3 with TRBJ1-6, with 8 bases fitting TRBD1. This CDR3 contains 19 residues. The trim removed 2 bases at V and 3 bases at J, leaving 12 bases unmatched. Germline V gene lookup returns CDR1 ENHRY and CDR2 SYGVKD. The CDR3 DNA reads as TGTGCCATCAGTGAGCGGGACAGGAGGTCCCGGGGCTATAATTCACCCCTCCACTTT. It translates to CAISERDRRSRGYNSPLHF.

The chain joins TRBV19 to TRBJ1-2; D not certain. The CDR3 spans 15 residues. Germline CDR1 and CDR2: LNHDA and SQIVND (reference sequence). V was shortened by 3 bases and J by 4 bases, with 15 bases between the two germline ends. The DNA for the CDR3 is TGTGCCAGTAGTATGTCCTCGGGTATTCTCTATGGCTACACCTTC. Its protein is CASSMSSGILYGYTF.

The chain couples TRBV29-1 to TRBJ2-7; 8 bases align to TRBD2. This CDR3 comprises 17 residues. Germline assignment: CDR1 SQVTM and CDR2 ANQGSEA. V dropped 4 bases and J dropped 1; count of bases not matched to a gene: 15. In DNA form, the CDR3 reads TGCAGCGTTGGTATGGGTAGCGGGGAGGGCCCTTCCTACGAGCAGTACTTC. Its translation: CSVGMGSGEGPSYEQYF.

The CDR3 spells CASSPIRTGSTDTQYF. CDR3 nucleotides: TGTGCCAGCAGCCCCATTAGGACAGGGAGCACAGATACGCAGTATTTT. The chain recombines TRBV21-1 with TRBJ2-3; the DNA was not compared with TRBD1, the D call given in the table. TRBV21-1 is a known pseudogene. The CDR3 is 16 residues long.

V and J are TRBV6-5 and TRBJ1-5, with 7 positions matching TRBD1. V lost 6 bases, J lost 6 bases, and 11 bases stayed unmatched. The CDR3 covers 15 residues. The germline V gene has CDR1 MNHEY and CDR2 SVGAGI. CDR3 nucleotide sequence: TGTGCCAGCAGCTTAACAGGGGTAGTAGGTCAGCCCCAGCATTTT. This translates into CASSLTGVVGQPQHF.

This chain links TRBV28 with TRBJ2-7, with 8 bases that match TRBD2. Trimming took 2 bases from V and 2 from J; bases not matched to a gene: 8. The CDR3 consists of 16 residues. Per germline, CDR1 MDHEN and CDR2 SYDVKM. The CDR3 bases are TGTGCCAGCAGTTTACGAGGGAGACTAGCGACCTACGAGCAGTACTTC. Protein: CASSLRGRLATYEQYF.

The chain links TRBV15 to TRBJ1-1; D remains ambiguous. Germline loops: CDR1 LNHNV, CDR2 YYDKDF (reference sequence). The germline V and J ends were trimmed by 8 bases and 0 bases, with 4 bases remaining between them. CDR3 length equals 11 residues. Here the CDR3 DNA reads TGTGCCACCGCTATGAACACTGAAGCTTTCTTT. The encoded protein is CATAMNTEAFF.

This chain joins TRBV5-1 and TRBJ2-7, with D uncertain. V was shortened by 4 bases and J by 0 bases, with 8 bases between the two germline ends. This CDR3 comprises 13 residues. Per germline, CDR1 SGHRS and CDR2 YFSETQ. The CDR3 loop is CASSTTRSYEQYF. In nucleotides, the CDR3 is TGCGCCAGCAGCACGACTCGCTCCTACGAGCAGTACTTC.

The chain couples TRBV18 to TRBJ2-3; 11 nucleotides match TRBD2. Per germline, CDR1 KGHSH and CDR2 LQKENI. The CDR3 length is 16 residues. Germline trimming cut 3 bases from V and 3 bases from J; bases unmatched to any gene: 5. This chain's CDR3 is CASSPLTSGATDTQYF. As DNA, the CDR3 is TGTGCCAGCTCACCCCTGACTAGCGGGGCGACAGATACGCAGTATTTT. Looking up the rest from reference TRBV18 and TRBJ2-3 gives the full variable domain: NAGVMQNPRHLVRRRGQEARLRCSPMKGHSHVYWYRQLPEEGLKFMVYLQKENIIDESGMPKERFSAEFPKEGPSILRIQQVVRGDSAAYFCASSPLTSGATDTQYFGPGTRLTVL.

The chain carries TRBV6-5 and TRBJ2-5, with D possibly being TRBD1 (6 bases). The germline gives CDR1 MNHEY, CDR2 SVGAGI. This CDR3 has 15 amino acids. Trimming shortened V by 11 bases and J by 0 bases, and 19 bases separated the two germline ends. In DNA, the CDR3 is TGTGCCTCCTCCAAACTCACAGGGAACCAAGAGACCCAGTACTTC. Protein sequence: CASSKLTGNQETQYF.

The chain combines TRBV7-9 with TRBJ1-2, with 7 positions matching TRBD1. The J segment lost 7 bases and the V segment lost 0 bases, leaving 5 bases of the junction unmatched. The CDR3 runs 14 residues. Germline-derived CDR1 and CDR2 are SEHNR and FQNEAQ (reference sequence). The CDR3 is CASSLAPPGGGYTF. The CDR3 coding sequence is TGTGCCAGCAGCTTAGCCCCGCCAGGGGGTGGCTACACCTTC.

J is TRBJ1-1 and V is TRBV6-5; 7 positions agree with TRBD1. The CDR3 is made up of 15 amino acids. Per the germline V gene, CDR1 is MNHEY and CDR2 is SVGAGI. The V and J ends lost 0 bases and 0 bases, in that order; junction bases with no gene match: 1. The CDR3 DNA follows: TGTGCCAGCAGTTACTCCCAGGGGGTGAACACTGAAGCTTTCTTT. Protein: CASSYSQGVNTEAFF.